This is a list of T cell receptor beta chains from one sample in a study of blood T cell repertoires in COVID-19. Measured with immunoSEQ multiplex PCR; TCRdb has only the in-frame clones, and not every one. The sample holds around 300,000 clones, approximately 86% seen once. Sequencing used PBMCs or T cells enriched from blood (not recorded which). All receptors derive from a woman aged 30 to 39 who had recovered from COVID-19. Both conserved end residues are part of each CDR3. A D gene is named only where the DNA matches it firmly. Rows may omit the clone size; those that give it use once, few, many or a size class.

j_call	v_call	clone_size	d_call	cdr3_nt	cdr3_aa
TRBJ1-4	TRBV28	-	-	TGTGCCAGCAGTGGGCCCAGGAATGAAAAACTGTTTTTT	CASSGPRNEKLFF
TRBJ2-3	TRBV19	-	TRBD2	TGTGCCAGTAGTATAGCTAGGACTAGCGGAACTCTTCTCACAGATACGCAGTATTTT	CASSIARTSGTLLTDTQYF
TRBJ2-7	TRBV15	-	-	TGTGCCACCAGCAGAGATCTACGGGAGCGGGAGCAGTACTTC	CATSRDLREREQYF
TRBJ1-2	TRBV11-2	-	-	TGTGCCAGCAGCTTAGGCCAAGACAGGAACTATGGCTACACCTTC	CASSLGQDRNYGYTF
TRBJ1-2	TRBV14	-	TRBD1	TGTGCCAGCAGCCAAGCCGGGACAGTAGGGTACTATGGCTACACCTTC	CASSQAGTVGYYGYTF
TRBJ2-5	TRBV27	-	TRBD1	TGTGCCAGCTCCCTTAAGGGGGCCTTAAGAGGTGGGCGGAGAGTGACCCAGTACTTC	CASSLKGALRGGRRVTQYF
TRBJ2-4	TRBV28	-	-	TGTGCCAGCAGTTTCACGTCTACCATTCAGTACTTC	CASSFTSTIQYF
TRBJ2-5	TRBV9	-	-	TGTGCCAGCAGCGTAGAGAGGGGGGGATCCGGGACAGGAGTGGGAAAAGAGACCCAGTACTTC	CASSVERGGSGTGVGKETQYF
TRBJ1-1	TRBV27	-	-	TGTGCCAGCCGCGGGGGTGGCACTGAAGCTTTCTTT	CASRGGGTEAFF
TRBJ2-2	TRBV7-8	-	TRBD1	TGTGCCAGCAGCCTAGGACAGGGGGCAGGCGGGGAGCTGTTTTTT	CASSLGQGAGGELFF
TRBJ2-1	TRBV6-2/TRBV6-3	-	TRBD2	TGTGCCAGCAGTGTAGCGGGGGCTTCCTACAATGAGCAGTTCTTC	CASSVAGASYNEQFF
TRBJ2-3	TRBV2	-	TRBD2	TGTGCCGTAACGGGGGGGGGAACAGATACGCAGTATTTT	CAVTGGGTDTQYF
TRBJ2-5	TRBV7-2	-	TRBD1	TGTGCCAGCAGCTTAGCCGGGACAGCACAAGAGACCCAGTACTTC	CASSLAGTAQETQYF
TRBJ2-2	TRBV3-1/TRBV3-2	-	-	TGTGCCAGCAGCGACAAGAACACCGGGGAGCTGTTTTTT	CASSDKNTGELFF
TRBJ1-2	TRBV5-1	-	TRBD1	TGCGCCAGCAGCCCCGACAGGGACTATGGCTACACCTTC	CASSPDRDYGYTF
TRBJ2-7	TRBV4-1	-	TRBD1	TGCGCCAGCAGCCAAGATATAACAGGGGGAGCCTACGAGCAGTACTTC	CASSQDITGGAYEQYF
TRBJ2-7	TRBV27	-	-	TGTGCCAGCAGTTCCGGACACCACTACGAGCAGTACTTC	CASSSGHHYEQYF
TRBJ1-2	TRBV9	-	TRBD1	TGTGCCAGCGGTTCCGGGACAGGGAATAGTTATGGCTACACCTTC	CASGSGTGNSYGYTF
TRBJ2-1	TRBV5-1	-	TRBD2	TGCGCCAGCAGCTTGGTTCTAGCGGGAAGGAATGAGCAGTTCTTC	CASSLVLAGRNEQFF
TRBJ1-5	TRBV6-2/TRBV6-3	-	-	TGTGCCAGCACCCCCCAGGGTAGCAATCAGCCCCAGCATTTT	CASTPQGSNQPQHF
TRBJ1-3	TRBV9	once	TRBD1	TGTGCCAGCAGCGTAGGCGCGAAGACAGGGTCTGGAAACACCATATATTTT	CASSVGAKTGSGNTIYF
TRBJ1-2	TRBV18	-	-	TGTGCCAGCTCACCCCTCGAGAGGGCGCGTCACTATGGCTACACCTTC	CASSPLERARHYGYTF
TRBJ2-7	TRBV5-5	-	TRBD2	TGTGCCAGCAGCCGAGTTCGACTAGCGGGGGGCTACGAGCAGTACTTC	CASSRVRLAGGYEQYF
TRBJ1-1	TRBV12-3/TRBV12-4	-	-	TGTGCCAGCGCCCGTGGAGTCGGTGAAGCTTTCTTT	CASARGVGEAFF
TRBJ2-7	TRBV11-2	-	TRBD2	TGTGCCAGCAGCTTACATTGGCGGCTAGCGGGAAATGAGCAGTACTTC	CASSLHWRLAGNEQYF
TRBJ1-1	TRBV18	-	-	TGTGCGTCGGGGCAGGGGCGACCTGAAGCTTTCTTT	CASGQGRPEAFF
TRBJ2-1	TRBV10-3	-	TRBD2	TGTGCCATCAGTGAACCTAAACTAGCGGAGCAGTTCTTC	CAISEPKLAEQFF
TRBJ2-7	TRBV6-2/TRBV6-3	-	TRBD2	TGTGCCAGCAGTGTCTCTAGCGGGGGCGGCGAGCAGTACTTC	CASSVSSGGGEQYF
TRBJ2-6	TRBV7-2	-	-	TGTGCCAGCAGAATAAGGGGAAGCTCTGGGGCCAACGTCCTGACTTTC	CASRIRGSSGANVLTF
TRBJ1-1	TRBV4-1	-	-	TGCGCCAGCAGTACACAACTAGGCGGGACGGGGGGTACTGAAGCTTTCTTT	CASSTQLGGTGGTEAFF
TRBJ2-5	TRBV7-3	once	TRBD2	TGTGCCAGCAGCTCGACTAGCGGGTATCAAGAGACCCAGTACTTC	CASSSTSGYQETQYF
TRBJ2-5	TRBV7-9	-	TRBD2	TGTGCCAGCAGCTTAGCTTCGGGGGGGCAAGAGACCCAGTACTTC	CASSLASGGQETQYF
TRBJ2-1	TRBV28	-	TRBD2	TGTGCCAGCAGGCGAGCGGGGGGTTCGGGTGAGCAGTTCTTC	CASRRAGGSGEQFF
TRBJ1-4	TRBV9	-	TRBD1	TGTGCCAGCAGCGGACAGGGGGCAACTAATGAAAAACTGTTTTTT	CASSGQGATNEKLFF
TRBJ2-1	TRBV12-3/TRBV12-4	-	-	TGTGCCAGCAGTTTGGGGACTCTGGGTGAGCAGTTCTTC	CASSLGTLGEQFF
TRBJ1-2	TRBV27	-	TRBD1	TGTGCCAGCAGTCGACAGGGTCAGGGCTACACCTTC	CASSRQGQGYTF
TRBJ1-2	TRBV27	-	-	TGTGCCAGCAGTTTATCCCCCCGGACAGCGGCTAACTATGGCTACACCTTC	CASSLSPRTAANYGYTF
TRBJ2-7	TRBV2	few	-	TGTGCCAGCAGTGGGACAGCCGTTGCTTACGAGCAGTACTTC	CASSGTAVAYEQYF